The clone carrying this T cell receptor (beta chain) has more than one count but fewer than ten. Antigen specificity is unknown. Profiling relied on immunoSEQ multiplex PCR, and the TCRdb table lists in-frame clones only, not all of them. The table records some 250,000 clones, approximately 94% of them present only once. Germline assignment: CDR1 SNHLY and CDR2 FYNNEI. The CDR3 runs to 14 residues. Trimming took 6 bases from V and 0 from J, leaving 12 bases between them. This record comes from a study of T cell responses to AZD1222 COVID-19 vaccine. Findings and limits, study-wide: Mostly white British, mostly female donors; authors suggested clonal diversity may be underestimated. Spike-specific TCR breadth and depth grew following two AZD1222 doses. Unmutated regions of variants are reportedly targeted by nearly half of spike-specific TCRs.

The sequence was collected from an adult who received the AZD1222 COVID-19 vaccine. The chain joins TRBV2 to TRBJ2-7; D not resolved. Sequenced material: peripheral blood, taken 28 days after the second AZD1222 dose. CDR3 sequence (DNA): TGTGCCAGCAGAGAGAGACTCACCTCCTACGAGCAGTACTTC. Translated: CASRERLTSYEQYF. Looking up the rest from reference TRBV2 and TRBJ2-7 gives the full variable domain: EPEVTQTPSHQVTQMGQEVILRCVPISNHLYFYWYRQILGQKVEFLVSFYNNEISEKSEIFDDQFSVERPDGSNFTLKIRSTKLEDSAMYFCASRERLTSYEQYFGPGTRLTVT.